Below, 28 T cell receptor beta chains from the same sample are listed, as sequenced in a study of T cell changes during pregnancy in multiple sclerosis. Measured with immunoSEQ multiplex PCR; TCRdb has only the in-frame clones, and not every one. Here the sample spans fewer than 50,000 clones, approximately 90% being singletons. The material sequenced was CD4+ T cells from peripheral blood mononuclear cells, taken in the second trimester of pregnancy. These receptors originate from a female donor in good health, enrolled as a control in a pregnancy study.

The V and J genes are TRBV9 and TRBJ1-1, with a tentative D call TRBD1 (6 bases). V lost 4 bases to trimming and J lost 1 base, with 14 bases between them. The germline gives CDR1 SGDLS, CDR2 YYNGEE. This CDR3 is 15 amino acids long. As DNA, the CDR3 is TGTGCCAGCAGCATTGAGGACAGTCGGAACACTGAAGCTTTCTTT. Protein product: CASSIEDSRNTEAFF.

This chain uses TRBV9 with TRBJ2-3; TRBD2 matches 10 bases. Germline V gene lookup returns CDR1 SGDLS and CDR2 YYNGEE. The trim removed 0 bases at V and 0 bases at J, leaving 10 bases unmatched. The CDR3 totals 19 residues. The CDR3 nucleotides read TGTGCCAGCAGCGTAGGGCTAGCGGGGGCTCCAGCTAGCACAGATACGCAGTATTTT. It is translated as CASSVGLAGAPASTDTQYF.

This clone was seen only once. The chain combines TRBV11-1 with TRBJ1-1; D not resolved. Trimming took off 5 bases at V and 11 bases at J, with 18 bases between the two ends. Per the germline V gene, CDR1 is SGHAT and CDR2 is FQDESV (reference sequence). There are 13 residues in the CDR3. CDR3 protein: CASSVLPLNEAFF. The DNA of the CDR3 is TGTGCCAGCAGCGTACTCCCCTTGAATGAGGCTTTCTTT.

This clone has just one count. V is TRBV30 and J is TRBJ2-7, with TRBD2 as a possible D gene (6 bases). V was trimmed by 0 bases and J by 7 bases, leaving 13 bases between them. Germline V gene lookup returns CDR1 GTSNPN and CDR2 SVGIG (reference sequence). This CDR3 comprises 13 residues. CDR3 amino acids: CAWSVGGFGEQYF. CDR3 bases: TGTGCCTGGAGTGTGGGGGGATTTGGAGAGCAGTACTTC.

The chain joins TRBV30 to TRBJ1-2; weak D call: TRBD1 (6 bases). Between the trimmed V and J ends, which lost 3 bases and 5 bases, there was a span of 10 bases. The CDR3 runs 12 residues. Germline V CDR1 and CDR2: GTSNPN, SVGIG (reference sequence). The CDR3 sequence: CAWSPGQYGYTF. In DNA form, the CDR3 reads TGTGCCTGGAGCCCCGGACAGTATGGCTACACCTTC.

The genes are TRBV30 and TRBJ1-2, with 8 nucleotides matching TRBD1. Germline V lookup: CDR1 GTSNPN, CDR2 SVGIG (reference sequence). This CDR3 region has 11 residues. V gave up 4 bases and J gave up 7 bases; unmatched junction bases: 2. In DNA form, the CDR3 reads TGTGCCTGGACAGGGGGCGGTGGCTACACCTTC. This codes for CAWTGGGGYTF.

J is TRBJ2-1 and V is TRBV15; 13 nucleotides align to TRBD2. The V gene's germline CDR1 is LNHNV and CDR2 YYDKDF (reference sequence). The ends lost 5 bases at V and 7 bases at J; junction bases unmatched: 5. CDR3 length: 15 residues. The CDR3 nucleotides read TGTGCCACCAGCCTCCGACTAGCGGGGGGTAATGAGCAGTTCTTC. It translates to CATSLRLAGGNEQFF. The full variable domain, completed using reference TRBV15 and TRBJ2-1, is DAMVIQNPRYQVTQFGKPVTLSCSQTLNHNVMYWYQQKSSQAPKLLFHYYDKDFNNEADTPDNFQSRRPNTSFCFLDIRSPGLGDTAMYLCATSLRLAGGNEQFFGPGTRLTVL.

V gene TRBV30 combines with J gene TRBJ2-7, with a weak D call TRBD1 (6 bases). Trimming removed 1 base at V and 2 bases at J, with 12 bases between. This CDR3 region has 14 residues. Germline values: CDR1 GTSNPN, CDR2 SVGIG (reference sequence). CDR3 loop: CAWSGQNRAYEQYF. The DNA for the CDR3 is TGTGCCTGGAGTGGGCAAAACAGGGCCTACGAGCAGTACTTC.

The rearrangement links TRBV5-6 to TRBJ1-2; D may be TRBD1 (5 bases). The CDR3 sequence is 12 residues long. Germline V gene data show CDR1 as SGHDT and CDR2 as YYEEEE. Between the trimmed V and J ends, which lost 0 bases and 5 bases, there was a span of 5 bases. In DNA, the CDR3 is TGTGCCAGCAGCTTGGCAGGGTATGGCTACACCTTC. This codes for CASSLAGYGYTF. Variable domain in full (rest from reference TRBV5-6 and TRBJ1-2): DAGVTQSPTHLIKTRGQQVTLRCSPKSGHDTVSWYQQALGQGPQFIFQYYEEEERQRGNFPDRFSGHQFPNYSSELNVNALLLGDSALYLCASSLAGYGYTFGSGTRLTVV.

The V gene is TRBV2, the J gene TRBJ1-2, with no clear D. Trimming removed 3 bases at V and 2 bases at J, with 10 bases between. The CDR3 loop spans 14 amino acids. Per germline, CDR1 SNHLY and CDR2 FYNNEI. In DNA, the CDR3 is TGTGCCAGCAGTGATCATGGCCAGAACTATGGCTACACCTTC. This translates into CASSDHGQNYGYTF.

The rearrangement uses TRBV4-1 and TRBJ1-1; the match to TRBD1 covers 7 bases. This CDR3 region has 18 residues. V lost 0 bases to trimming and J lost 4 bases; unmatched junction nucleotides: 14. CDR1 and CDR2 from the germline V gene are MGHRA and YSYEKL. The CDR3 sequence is CASSQEVRGAHFGTEAFF. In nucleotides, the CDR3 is TGCGCCAGCAGCCAAGAGGTCAGGGGGGCCCATTTTGGCACTGAAGCTTTCTTT.

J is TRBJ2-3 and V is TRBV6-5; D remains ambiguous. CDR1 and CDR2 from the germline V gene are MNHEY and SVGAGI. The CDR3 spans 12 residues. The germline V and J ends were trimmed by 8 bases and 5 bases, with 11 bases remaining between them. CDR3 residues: CASWRTLDTQYF. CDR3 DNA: TGTGCCAGCTGGAGAACCTTAGATACGCAGTATTTT.

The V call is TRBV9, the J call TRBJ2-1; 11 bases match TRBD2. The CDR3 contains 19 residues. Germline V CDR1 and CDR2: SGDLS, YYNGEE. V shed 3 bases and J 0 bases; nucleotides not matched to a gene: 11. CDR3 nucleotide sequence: TGTGCCAGCAGCGCCCGTAGCGGGGGGGCCGATAGCTCCTACAATGAGCAGTTCTTC. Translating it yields CASSARSGGADSSYNEQFF.

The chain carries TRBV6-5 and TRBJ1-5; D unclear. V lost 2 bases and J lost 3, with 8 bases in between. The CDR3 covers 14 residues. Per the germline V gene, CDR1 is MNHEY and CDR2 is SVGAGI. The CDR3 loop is CASSYAGYNQPQHF. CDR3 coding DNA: TGTGCCAGCAGTTACGCGGGGTACAATCAGCCCCAGCATTTT.

CDR3 coding DNA: TGTGCCAGCAGCTTATTGATCGGCACAGGGAGCTCCTATAATTCACCCCTCCACTTT. This encodes CASSLLIGTGSSYNSPLHF. This chain connects TRBV11-2 to TRBJ1-6; maybe TRBD1 (6 bases). The germline CDR1 and CDR2 sequences are SGHAT and FQNNGV. The CDR3 has 19 amino acids. V was cut by 2 bases and J by 0 bases, with 17 bases left in between.

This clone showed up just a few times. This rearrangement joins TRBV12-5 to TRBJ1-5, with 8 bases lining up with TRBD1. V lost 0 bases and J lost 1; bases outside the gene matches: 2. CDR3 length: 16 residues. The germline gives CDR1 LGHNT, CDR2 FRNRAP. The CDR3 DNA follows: TGTGCTAGTGGTTTGGTCACAGGGGGAAGCAATCAGCCCCAGCATTTT. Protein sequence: CASGLVTGGSNQPQHF.

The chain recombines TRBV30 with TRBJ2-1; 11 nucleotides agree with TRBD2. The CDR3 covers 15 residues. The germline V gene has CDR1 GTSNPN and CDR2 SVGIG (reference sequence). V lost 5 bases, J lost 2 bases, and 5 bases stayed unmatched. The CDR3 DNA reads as TGTGCCTGGGGACGACTAGCGGGGCCCTACAATGAGCAGTTCTTC. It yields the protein CAWGRLAGPYNEQFF. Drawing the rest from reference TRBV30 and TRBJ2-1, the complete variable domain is SQTIHQWPATLVQPVGSPLSLECTVEGTSNPNLYWYRQAAGRGLQLLFYSVGIGQISSEVPQNLSASRPQDRQFILSSKKLLLSDSGFYLCAWGRLAGPYNEQFFGPGTRLTVL.

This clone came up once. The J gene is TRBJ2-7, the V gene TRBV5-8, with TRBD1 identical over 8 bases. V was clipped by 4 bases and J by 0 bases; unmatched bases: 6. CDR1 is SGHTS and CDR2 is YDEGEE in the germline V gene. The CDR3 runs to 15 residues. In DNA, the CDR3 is TGTGCCAGCAGCGAAGGGACAGGCTACTCCTACGAGCAGTACTTC. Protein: CASSEGTGYSYEQYF.

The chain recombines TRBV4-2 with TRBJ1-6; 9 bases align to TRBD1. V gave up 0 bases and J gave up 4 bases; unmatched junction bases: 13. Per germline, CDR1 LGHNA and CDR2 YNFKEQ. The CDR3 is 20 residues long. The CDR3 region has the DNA TGTGCCAGCAGCCAAGATACAGGGGGCAAAATTACCCTTTATAATTCACCCCTCCACTTT. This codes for CASSQDTGGKITLYNSPLHF.

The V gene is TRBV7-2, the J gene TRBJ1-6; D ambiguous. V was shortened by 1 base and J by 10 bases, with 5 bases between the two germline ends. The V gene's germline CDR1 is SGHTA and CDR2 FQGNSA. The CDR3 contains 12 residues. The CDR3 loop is CASSLEASPLHF. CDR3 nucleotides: TGTGCCAGCAGCTTAGAAGCATCACCCCTCCACTTT.

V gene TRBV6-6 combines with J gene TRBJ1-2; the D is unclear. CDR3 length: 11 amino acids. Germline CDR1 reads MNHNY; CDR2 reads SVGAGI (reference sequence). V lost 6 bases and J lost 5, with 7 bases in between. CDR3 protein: CASRFLYGYTF. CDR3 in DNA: TGTGCCAGCAGGTTCCTTTATGGCTACACCTTC.

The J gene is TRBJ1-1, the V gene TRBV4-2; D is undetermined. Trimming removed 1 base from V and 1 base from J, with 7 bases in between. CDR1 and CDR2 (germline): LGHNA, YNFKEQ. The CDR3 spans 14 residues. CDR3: CASSQVRGNTEAFF. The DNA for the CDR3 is TGTGCCAGCAGCCAAGTCAGAGGGAACACTGAAGCTTTCTTT.

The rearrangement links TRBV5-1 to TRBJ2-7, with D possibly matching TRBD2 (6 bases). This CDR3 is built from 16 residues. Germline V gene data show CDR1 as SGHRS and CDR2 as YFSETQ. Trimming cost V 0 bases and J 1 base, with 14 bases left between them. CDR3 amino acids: CASSLGVAAVSYEQYF. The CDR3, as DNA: TGCGCCAGCAGCTTGGGGGTAGCGGCGGTATCCTACGAGCAGTACTTC. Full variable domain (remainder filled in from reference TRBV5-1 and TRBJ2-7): KAGVTQTPRYLIKTRGQQVTLSCSPISGHRSVSWYQQTPGQGLQFLFEYFSETQRNKGNFPGRFSGRQFSNSRSEMNVSTLELGDSALYLCASSLGVAAVSYEQYFGPGTRLTVT.

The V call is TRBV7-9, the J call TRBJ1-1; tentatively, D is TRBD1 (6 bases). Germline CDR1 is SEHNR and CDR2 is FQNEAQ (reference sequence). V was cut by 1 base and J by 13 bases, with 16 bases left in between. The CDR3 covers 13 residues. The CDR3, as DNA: TGTGCCAGCAGCTTAGACAGGGTAGGGTCGTTTTTCTTT. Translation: CASSLDRVGSFFF.

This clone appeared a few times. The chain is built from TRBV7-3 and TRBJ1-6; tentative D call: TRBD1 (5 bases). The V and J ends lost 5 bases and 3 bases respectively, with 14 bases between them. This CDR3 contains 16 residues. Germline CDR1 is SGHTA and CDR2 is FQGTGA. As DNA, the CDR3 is TGTGCCAGCAGCGTTGGGTCGACAGTCTATAATTCACCCCTCCACTTT. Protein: CASSVGSTVYNSPLHF.

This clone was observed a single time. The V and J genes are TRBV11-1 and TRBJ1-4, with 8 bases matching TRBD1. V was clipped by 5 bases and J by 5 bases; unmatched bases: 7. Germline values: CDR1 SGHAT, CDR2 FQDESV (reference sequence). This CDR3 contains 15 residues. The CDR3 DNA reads TGTGCCAGCAGCCAAAGCCGGACAGGGAATGAAAAACTGTTTTTT. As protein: CASSQSRTGNEKLFF. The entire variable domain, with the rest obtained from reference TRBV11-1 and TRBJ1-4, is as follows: EAEVAQSPRYKITEKSQAVAFWCDPISGHATLYWYRQILGQGPELLVQFQDESVVDDSQLPKDRFSAERLKGVDSTLKIQPAELGDSAMYLCASSQSRTGNEKLFFGSGTQLSVL.

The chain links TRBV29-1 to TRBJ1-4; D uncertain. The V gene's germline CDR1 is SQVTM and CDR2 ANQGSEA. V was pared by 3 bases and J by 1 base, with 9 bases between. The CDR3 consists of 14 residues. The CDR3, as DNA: TGCAGCGTTGATAGGTCGGGAACTAATGAAAAACTGTTTTTT. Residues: CSVDRSGTNEKLFF.

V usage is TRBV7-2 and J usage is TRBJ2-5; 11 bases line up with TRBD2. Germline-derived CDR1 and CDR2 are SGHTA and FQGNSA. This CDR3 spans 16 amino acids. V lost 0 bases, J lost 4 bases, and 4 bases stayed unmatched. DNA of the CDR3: TGTGCCAGCAGCTTAGCGGCTAGCGGGGGGTTAGAGACCCAGTACTTC. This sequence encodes CASSLAASGGLETQYF.